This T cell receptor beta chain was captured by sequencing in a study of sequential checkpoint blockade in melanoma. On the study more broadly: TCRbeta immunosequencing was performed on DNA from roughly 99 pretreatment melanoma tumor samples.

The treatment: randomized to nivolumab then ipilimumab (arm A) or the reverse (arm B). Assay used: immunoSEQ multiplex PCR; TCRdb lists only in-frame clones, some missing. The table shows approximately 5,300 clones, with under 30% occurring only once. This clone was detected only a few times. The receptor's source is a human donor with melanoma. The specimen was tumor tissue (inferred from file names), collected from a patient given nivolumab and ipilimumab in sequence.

The chain's CDR3 is CAWSRGTGFSEQYF. CDR3 DNA sequence: TGTGCCTGGAGTCGCGGGACAGGGTTTTCCGAGCAGTACTTC. The V call is TRBV30, the J call TRBJ2-7; 9 bases map to TRBD1. The CDR3 spans 14 residues. Trimming at V came to 2 bases and at J to 6 bases, leaving 8 bases not matched to a gene. Germline CDR1 reads GTSNPN; CDR2 reads SVGIG (reference sequence).